This paragraph covers one TCR beta chain sequence. Germline V gene sequence: CDR1 LGHDT, CDR2 YNNKEL (reference sequence). This CDR3 is built from 15 residues. Losses at the gene ends were 2 bases for V and 8 bases for J; bases not matched to a gene: 6. Per the original methods: For nucleated cells, counts were estimated from reference gene primer amplification. Assay: immunoSEQ multiplex PCR; the TCRdb copy retains only in-frame clones and omits some. V, J and clone size derive from that table, while D and trimming were established from the DNA sequence. The sample carries about 140,000 clones, over 65% recorded once. This entry belongs to a study of blood T cell repertoires in COVID-19. Overall study context: Material from acute and convalescent COVID-19 was sourced from the United States, Italy and Spain. The cDNA or gDNA used as material had been derived from T cells, B-cell-depleted T cells, or PBMCs.

The sample taken for sequencing was peripheral blood. This TCR was sampled from a human donor in a cohort sampled during active COVID-19. The gene calls are TRBV3-1 (or the pseudogene TRBV3-2) and TRBJ2-1; 10 nucleotides match TRBD2. CDR3 protein: CASSQQGLANDEQFF. The CDR3 nucleotides are TGTGCCAGCAGCCAACAGGGACTAGCGAACGATGAGCAGTTCTTC.